These 29 T cell receptor beta chains were sequenced from one sample in a study of blood T cell repertoires in COVID-19. Assay used: immunoSEQ multiplex PCR; TCRdb lists only in-frame clones, some missing. The sample holds under 200,000 clones, around three quarters seen once. The source material was peripheral blood. The source of these receptors is a man aged 55 to 70 with acute or convalescent COVID-19.

The chain joins TRBV29-1 to TRBJ2-1; D ambiguous. The CDR3 totals 14 residues. CDR1 and CDR2 (germline): SQVTM, ANQGSEA. Trimming cost V 2 bases and J 0 bases, with 8 bases left between them. As DNA, the CDR3 is TGCAGCGTTGAACCCCGGGTCTCCTACAATGAGCAGTTCTTC. Residues: CSVEPRVSYNEQFF.

V usage is TRBV2 and J usage is TRBJ1-5, with D possibly TRBD1 on 6 matching bases. There are 14 residues in the CDR3. Germline CDR1 is SNHLY and CDR2 is FYNNEI. Trimming removed 8 bases from V and 0 bases from J, with 11 bases in between. The CDR3 spells CASGDTDSNQPQHF. For the CDR3, the DNA is TGTGCCAGCGGGGACACTGATAGCAATCAGCCCCAGCATTTT.

The CDR3 sequence is CASSLTGRGNEQFF. The CDR3 DNA sequence: TGTGCCAGCAGTTTAACGGGCCGGGGCAATGAGCAGTTCTTC. The chain is built from TRBV27 and TRBJ2-1; TRBD2 is a possible D gene (5 bases). V dropped 2 bases and J dropped 6 bases, with 11 bases sitting between them. Germline values: CDR1 MNHEY, CDR2 SMNVEV (reference sequence). CDR3 length: 14 amino acids.

Written as DNA, the CDR3 is TGCGCCAGCAGCCTTAACCCCCTGCACGGGGTTAGAGAAGAGACCCAGTACTTC. It codes for CASSLNPLHGVREETQYF. The chain uses TRBV4-1 and TRBJ2-5, with D possibly TRBD2 on 5 matching bases. Germline lookup yields CDR1 MGHRA and CDR2 YSYEKL. Trimming took off 4 bases at V and 3 bases at J, with 24 bases between the two ends. The CDR3 loop spans 18 amino acids.

This rearrangement joins TRBV11-1 to TRBJ2-1; maybe TRBD2 (7 bases). Between the trimmed V and J ends, which lost 0 bases and 5 bases, there was a span of 11 bases. Germline V CDR1 and CDR2: SGHAT, FQDESV (reference sequence). The CDR3 sequence is 15 residues long. CDR3 in amino acids: CASSLAGGAHNEQFF. The CDR3 DNA reads TGTGCCAGCAGCTTAGCGGGGGGGGCTCACAATGAGCAGTTCTTC.

The chain links TRBV29-1 to TRBJ2-7; 7 bases line up with TRBD2. The CDR3 totals 14 residues. The germline V gene encodes CDR1 SQVTM and CDR2 ANQGSEA. V was pared by 0 bases and J by 3 bases, with 5 bases of the junction left unmatched. The CDR3 region is CSVEDGRGSYEQYF. The CDR3 DNA is TGCAGCGTTGAAGATGGGCGGGGGAGCTACGAGCAGTACTTC.

The chain couples TRBV27 to TRBJ2-2; no clear D gene. The V gene's germline CDR1 is MNHEY and CDR2 SMNVEV (reference sequence). Trimming took off 3 bases at V and 0 bases at J, with 11 bases between the two ends. There are 16 residues in the CDR3. DNA of the CDR3: TGTGCCAGCAGTTTCCACAGCTACTCGAACACCGGGGAGCTGTTTTTT. Translation: CASSFHSYSNTGELFF.

This chain uses TRBV24-1 with TRBJ2-1; TRBD1 matches at 10 bases. The CDR3 length is 16 residues. The germline gives CDR1 KGHDR, CDR2 SFDVKD. Trimming removed 5 bases from V and 6 bases from J; junction bases left unmatched: 9. The CDR3 spells CATSVFAGQGPNEQFF. The CDR3 DNA follows: TGTGCCACCAGTGTTTTTGCGGGACAGGGGCCCAATGAGCAGTTCTTC.

V and J are TRBV5-1 and TRBJ2-1, with 11 nucleotides matching TRBD1. Trimming cost V 0 bases and J 8 bases; bases outside gene matches: 7. There are 16 residues in the CDR3. CDR1 SGHRS and CDR2 YFSETQ come from the germline V gene. This CDR3 is CASSLAGTGGLDEQFF. CDR3 in DNA: TGCGCCAGCAGCTTGGCCGGGACAGGGGGACTGGATGAGCAGTTCTTC.

The rearrangement joins TRBV5-8 to TRBJ2-1; D gene ambiguous. Looked up from germline, CDR1 is SGHTS and CDR2 is YDEGEE. V lost 1 base, J lost 10 bases, and 3 bases lay in between. CDR3 length: 10 amino acids. In DNA form, the CDR3 reads TGTGCCAGCAGCTTGACAGAGCAGTTCTTC. Amino acids: CASSLTEQFF.

This clone was observed once. The chain links TRBV6-6 to TRBJ1-4; the match to TRBD1 covers 8 bases. V lost 0 bases and J lost 8; bases outside the gene matches: 5. The CDR3 runs 15 residues. The V gene's germline CDR1 is MNHNY and CDR2 SVGAGI (reference sequence). CDR3 region: CASSYSGTGQEKLFF. DNA of the CDR3: TGTGCCAGCAGTTACTCGGGGACAGGTCAAGAAAAACTGTTTTTT.

This clone was counted between two and nine times. The V call is TRBV19, the J call TRBJ1-1; the match to TRBD1 covers 7 bases. Looked up from germline, CDR1 is LNHDA and CDR2 is SQIVND (reference sequence). V trimming: 7 bases; J trimming: 3 bases; junction bases outside the gene matches: 8. This CDR3 is 14 amino acids long. In DNA form, the CDR3 reads TGTGCCAGTACGTCGACAGGGTTGGACACTGAAGCTTTCTTT. The encoded protein is CASTSTGLDTEAFF.

The V and J genes are TRBV10-3 and TRBJ1-5; 10 nucleotides line up with TRBD1. J gave up 7 bases and V 0 bases, and 6 bases lay outside the gene matches. Germline V gene data show CDR1 as ENHRY and CDR2 as SYGVKD. The CDR3 runs 16 residues. The CDR3 loop is CAISESGQGIGQPQHF. The CDR3 nucleotides are TGTGCCATCAGTGAGTCGGGACAGGGGATCGGACAGCCCCAGCATTTT.

The rearrangement uses TRBV7-2 and TRBJ2-7, with 8 nucleotides matching TRBD1. The length of the CDR3 is 14 residues. The V and J ends lost 0 bases and 5 bases, in that order; junction bases with no gene match: 3. Per the germline V gene, CDR1 is SGHTA and CDR2 is FQGNSA. The DNA for the CDR3 is TGTGCCAGCAGCTTAGCGACAGGGGCTGACGAGCAGTACTTC. Protein product: CASSLATGADEQYF. Full variable domain (rest looked up from reference TRBV7-2 and TRBJ2-7): GAGVSQSPSNKVTEKGKDVELRCDPISGHTALYWYRQSLGQGLEFLIYFQGNSAPDKSGLPSDRFSAERTGGSVSTLTIQRTQQEDSAVYLCASSLATGADEQYFGPGTRLTVT.

V usage is TRBV4-1 and J usage is TRBJ1-1, with 11 bases identical to TRBD1. V was clipped by 6 bases and J by 9 bases; unmatched bases: 9. Germline lookup yields CDR1 MGHRA and CDR2 YSYEKL. The length of the CDR3 is 14 residues. CDR3 amino acids: CASSQPGQGDQAFF. The CDR3 coding sequence is TGCGCCAGCAGTCAACCGGGACAGGGGGATCAAGCTTTCTTT.

The chain is built from TRBV29-1 and TRBJ1-2, with 8 positions matching TRBD1. The CDR3 is made up of 11 amino acids. Germline trimming cut 6 bases from V and 3 bases from J; bases unmatched to any gene: 0. The germline gives CDR1 SQVTM, CDR2 ANQGSEA. The CDR3 spells CSVDRDYGYTF. The DNA for the CDR3 is TGCAGCGTGGACAGGGACTATGGCTACACCTTC. Variable domain in full (rest from reference TRBV29-1 and TRBJ1-2): SAVISQKPSRDICQRGTSLTIQCQVDSQVTMMFWYRQQPGQSLTLIATANQGSEATYESGFVIDKFPISRPNLTFSTLTVSNMSPEDSSIYLCSVDRDYGYTFGSGTRLTVV.

The CDR3 region has the DNA TGCGCCAGCAGCCAAGATGGGGAGGAAACCTCCTACGAGCAGTACTTC. It translates to CASSQDGEETSYEQYF. The gene calls are TRBV4-1 and TRBJ2-7, with D possibly being TRBD2 (6 bases). V was cut by 0 bases and J by 0 bases, with 12 bases left in between. Germline V gives CDR1 MGHRA, CDR2 YSYEKL. The CDR3 loop spans 16 amino acids.

The genes are TRBV10-3 and TRBJ2-1; TRBD2 aligns across 7 bases. Germline lookup yields CDR1 ENHRY and CDR2 SYGVKD. J was trimmed by 5 bases and V by 0 bases; bases with no gene match: 10. This CDR3 comprises 17 residues. CDR3 DNA: TGTGCCATCAGTGAGTCGAAGGCGGCGGGGGTCCACAATGAGCAGTTCTTC. Its protein is CAISESKAAGVHNEQFF.

The rearrangement joins TRBV11-2 to TRBJ1-1; possibly TRBD1 for D (5 bases). The CDR3 extends over 12 amino acids. The V end lost 7 bases, the J end lost 4 bases, and 10 bases lay between the germline ends. Germline assignment: CDR1 SGHAT and CDR2 FQNNGV. Here the CDR3 DNA reads TGTGCCAGCAACTGGGGGGGCACTGAAGCTTTCTTT. Translated, it gives CASNWGGTEAFF.

This sequence joins TRBV11-3 and TRBJ1-1; 7 positions match TRBD1. Trimming removed 4 bases from V and 5 bases from J; junction bases left unmatched: 1. The CDR3 totals 12 residues. Germline V lookup: CDR1 SGHNT, CDR2 YENEEA. The CDR3 DNA reads as TGTGCCAGCAGCTCAGGGGGGACTGAAGCTTTCTTT. As protein: CASSSGGTEAFF.

The chain employs TRBV7-8 and TRBJ1-1; D gene ambiguous. Germline V gene lookup returns CDR1 SGHVS and CDR2 FQNEAQ. Trimming took 2 bases from V and 11 from J, leaving 15 bases between them. The CDR3 is 13 amino acids. The CDR3 is CASSLISEARAFF. Here the CDR3 DNA reads TGTGCCAGCAGCTTAATCTCGGAGGCTCGTGCTTTCTTT.

Here the CDR3 reads CASRPGQGAIYGYTF. CDR3 sequence (DNA): TGTGCCAGCAGACCGGGACAGGGGGCCATCTATGGCTACACCTTC. V and J are TRBV6-5 and TRBJ1-2; 12 bases are shared with TRBD1. The V gene's germline CDR1 is MNHEY and CDR2 SVGAGI. With V trimmed by 6 bases and J by 4 bases, 6 bases remained unmatched. The CDR3 consists of 15 residues.

This rearrangement joins TRBV6-6 to TRBJ1-6, with 7 bases that match TRBD1. The trim removed 6 bases at V and 6 bases at J, leaving 8 bases unmatched. The germline gives CDR1 MNHNY, CDR2 SVGAGI (reference sequence). This CDR3 is 15 amino acids long. The CDR3 nucleotides are TGTGCCAGCAGACCCGACAGGGAGTTTAATTCACCCCTCCACTTT. Translating gives CASRPDREFNSPLHF.

The chain couples TRBV19 to TRBJ1-3; 10 bases align to TRBD1. Trimming cost V 5 bases and J 2 bases; bases outside gene matches: 15. Germline V gene sequence: CDR1 LNHDA, CDR2 SQIVND (reference sequence). This CDR3 has 19 amino acids. CDR3 protein: CASSSRGQGYLAAGNTIYF. CDR3 sequence (DNA): TGTGCCAGTAGTTCACGGGGACAGGGGTACTTAGCCGCTGGAAACACCATATATTTT.

V is TRBV19 and J is TRBJ1-6, with D perhaps TRBD1 (6 bases). Germline V lookup: CDR1 LNHDA, CDR2 SQIVND (reference sequence). V was cut by 1 base and J by 14 bases, with 21 bases left in between. CDR3 size: 16 residues. The CDR3 sequence: CASSIGGTSGTLALHF. The CDR3 DNA reads TGTGCCAGTAGTATAGGGGGTACATCCGGGACATTGGCCCTCCACTTT.

This chain uses TRBV27 with TRBJ1-1; TRBD1 matches at 10 bases. This CDR3 has 18 residues. Germline V gene data show CDR1 as MNHEY and CDR2 as SMNVEV (reference sequence). V lost 4 bases and J lost 3; bases outside the gene matches: 14. The CDR3 coding sequence is TGTGCCAGCAGTTCCCGGGACAGGGGAATTGAGTGGGACACTGAAGCTTTCTTT. Translated: CASSSRDRGIEWDTEAFF.

The genes are TRBV5-1 and TRBJ1-6; 9 nucleotides agree with TRBD1. J was trimmed by 8 bases and V by 5 bases; bases with no gene match: 11. The CDR3 is 16 residues long. Germline V gene lookup returns CDR1 SGHRS and CDR2 YFSETQ. CDR3 DNA: TGCGCCAGCAGTTCGAGTCCGGGACAGGGAGATTCACCCCTCCACTTT. Translating gives CASSSSPGQGDSPLHF.

The chain recombines TRBV18 with TRBJ1-2; 8 bases line up with TRBD1. The CDR3 is 14 residues long. Per the germline V gene, CDR1 is KGHSH and CDR2 is LQKENI. J was trimmed by 4 bases and V by 5 bases; bases with no gene match: 6. For the CDR3, the DNA is TGTGCCAGCTCAAAGACAGGGGAGGGCTATGGCTACACCTTC. Its translation is CASSKTGEGYGYTF.

The CDR3: CASSQTGGLGYTF. CDR3 nucleotides: TGTGCCAGCAGCCAAACAGGGGGTTTAGGCTACACCTTC. This chain connects TRBV3-1 (or the pseudogene TRBV3-2) to TRBJ1-2; 8 nucleotides align to TRBD1. The CDR3 extends over 13 amino acids. CDR1 and CDR2 (germline): LGHDT, YNNKEL (reference sequence). J gave up 8 bases and V 2 bases, and 4 bases lay outside the gene matches.